This T cell receptor beta chain was observed in a study of cytomegalovirus exposure and HLA in healthy donors. At the level of the study: A preliminary data release comprised 80 million to 95 million unique TCRs obtained from HLA-typed donors.

Germline CDR1 is MDHEN and CDR2 is SYDVKM. CDR3 length: 12 residues. V lost 4 bases and J lost 4, with 5 bases in between. The study, taken as a whole, reports: Among the sequence variants, a highly shared cluster was likely an artifact of sequencing. A later analysis showed HLA-associated TCR beta chains outstripping equally common others in clonal expansion. Productive rates of about 87% or about 30% were seen for most TCR beta V segments in an earlier analysis.

Note on this clone: Its target is not known.

The PCR employed 60 Vbeta primers together with 13 Jbeta primers. Data came from immunoSEQ multiplex PCR; TCRdb stores just in-frame clones and leaves some out. Here the sample spans about 200,000 clones, roughly 73% being singletons. Source material: PBMCs. This receptor was obtained from a woman under 40 in good health and CMV-seropositive. V gene TRBV28 combines with J gene TRBJ1-5; the D is unclear. The CDR3 DNA is TGTGCCAGCAGTTCCCTAAATCAGCCCCAGCATTTT. Its translation is CASSSLNQPQHF.